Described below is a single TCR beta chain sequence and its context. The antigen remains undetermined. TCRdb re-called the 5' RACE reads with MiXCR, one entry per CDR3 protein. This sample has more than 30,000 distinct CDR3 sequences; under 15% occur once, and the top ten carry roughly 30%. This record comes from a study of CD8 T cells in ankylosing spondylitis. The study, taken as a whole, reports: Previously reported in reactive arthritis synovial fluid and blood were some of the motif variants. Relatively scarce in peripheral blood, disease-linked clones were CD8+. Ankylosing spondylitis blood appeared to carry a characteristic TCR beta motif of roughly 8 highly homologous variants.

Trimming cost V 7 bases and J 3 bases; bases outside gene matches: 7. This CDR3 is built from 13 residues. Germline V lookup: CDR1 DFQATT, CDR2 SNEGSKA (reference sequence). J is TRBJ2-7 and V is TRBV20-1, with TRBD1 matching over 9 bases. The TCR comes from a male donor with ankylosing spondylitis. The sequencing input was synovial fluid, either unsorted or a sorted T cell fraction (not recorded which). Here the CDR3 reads CSVPGQGNYEQYF. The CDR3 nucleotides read TGCAGTGTTCCGGGACAGGGAAACTACGAGCAGTACTTC.